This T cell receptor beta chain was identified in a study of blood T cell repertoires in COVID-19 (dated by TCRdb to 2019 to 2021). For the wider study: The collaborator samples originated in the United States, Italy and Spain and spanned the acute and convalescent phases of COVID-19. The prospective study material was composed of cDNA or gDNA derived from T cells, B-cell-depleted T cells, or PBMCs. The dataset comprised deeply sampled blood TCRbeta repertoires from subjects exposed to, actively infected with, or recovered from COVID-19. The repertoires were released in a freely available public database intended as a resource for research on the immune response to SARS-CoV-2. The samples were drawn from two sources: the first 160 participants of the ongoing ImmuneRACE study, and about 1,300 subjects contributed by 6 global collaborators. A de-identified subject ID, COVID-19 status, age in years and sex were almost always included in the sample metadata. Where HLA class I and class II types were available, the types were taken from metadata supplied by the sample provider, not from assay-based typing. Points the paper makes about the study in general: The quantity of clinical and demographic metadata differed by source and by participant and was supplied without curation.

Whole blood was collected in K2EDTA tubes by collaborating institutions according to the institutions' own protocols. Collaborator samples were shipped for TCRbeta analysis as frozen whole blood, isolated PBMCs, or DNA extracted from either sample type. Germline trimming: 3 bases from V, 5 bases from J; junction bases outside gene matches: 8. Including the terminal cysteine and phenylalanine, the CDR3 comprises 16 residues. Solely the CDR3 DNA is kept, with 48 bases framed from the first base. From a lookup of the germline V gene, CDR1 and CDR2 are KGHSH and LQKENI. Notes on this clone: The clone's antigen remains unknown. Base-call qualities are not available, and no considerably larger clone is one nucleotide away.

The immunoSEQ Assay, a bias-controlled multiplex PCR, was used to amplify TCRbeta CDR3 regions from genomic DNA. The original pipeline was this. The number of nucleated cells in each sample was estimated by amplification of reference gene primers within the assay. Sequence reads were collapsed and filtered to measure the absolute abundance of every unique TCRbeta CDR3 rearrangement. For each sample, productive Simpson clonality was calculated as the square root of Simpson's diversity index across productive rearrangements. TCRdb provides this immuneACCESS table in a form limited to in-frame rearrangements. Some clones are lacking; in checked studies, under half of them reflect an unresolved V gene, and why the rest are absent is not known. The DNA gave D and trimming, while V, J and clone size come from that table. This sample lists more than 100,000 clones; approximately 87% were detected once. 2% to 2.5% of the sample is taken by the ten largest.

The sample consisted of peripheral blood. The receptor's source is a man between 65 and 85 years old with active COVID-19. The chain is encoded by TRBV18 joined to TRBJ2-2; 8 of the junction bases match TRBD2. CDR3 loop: CASSPIAGGRTGELFF. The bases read TGTGCCAGCTCACCCATTGCGGGAGGACGAACCGGGGAGCTGTTTTTT.